Listed here are 5 T cell receptor beta chains from one sample, sequenced in a study of glioma-infiltrating T cells after dendritic cell vaccination. Time point meaning: after dendritic cell vaccination, including at tumor progression/relapse. TCRdb's table, derived via immunoSEQ multiplex PCR, lists solely in-frame clones and lacks some. The sample yields roughly 88,000 clones, over 75% seen once. Source: blood, taken after dendritic cell vaccination. The receptors derive from a human donor with glioblastoma.

In this sample, this clone turned up once. This rearrangement joins TRBV7-9 to TRBJ2-7; the D gene is possibly TRBD2 (7 bases). Trimming removed 4 bases from V and 3 bases from J, with 16 bases in between. The CDR3 consists of 15 residues. Germline V gene lookup returns CDR1 SEHNR and CDR2 FQNEAQ (reference sequence). The CDR3 bases are TGTGCCAGCAGCTCCTCTTACGGGGGGCACTACGAGCAGTACTTC. This translates into CASSSSYGGHYEQYF. The variable domain in full, with the rest retrieved from reference TRBV7-9 and TRBJ2-7, is DTGVSQNPRHKITKRGQNVTFRCDPISEHNRLYWYRQTLGQGPEFLTYFQNEAQLEKSRLLSDRFSAERPKGSFSTLEIQRTEQGDSAMYLCASSSSYGGHYEQYFGPGTRLTVT.

The chain links TRBV19 to TRBJ1-2; a possible D gene is TRBD1 (6 bases). Germline V gives CDR1 LNHDA, CDR2 SQIVND (reference sequence). V was pared by 6 bases and J by 0 bases, with 23 bases between. The CDR3 spans 18 residues. CDR3 amino acids: CASRTNGAGVRANYGYTF. The CDR3 DNA reads as TGTGCCAGTAGGACCAACGGCGCAGGGGTGAGAGCTAACTATGGCTACACCTTC.

The chain carries TRBV10-1 and TRBJ2-7, with D possibly matching TRBD1 (5 bases). The V end lost 3 bases, the J end lost 6 bases, and 15 bases lay between the germline ends. Germline CDR1 is WNHNN and CDR2 is SYGVQD (reference sequence). CDR3 length: 14 residues. The CDR3 sequence: CASSEGVGLGEQYF. CDR3 nucleotide sequence: TGCGCCAGCAGTGAAGGGGTAGGTCTGGGCGAGCAGTACTTC.

V usage is TRBV18 and J usage is TRBJ2-2; 9 nucleotides align to TRBD2. Unmatched junction bases numbered 7, after V lost 3 bases and J lost 5 bases. This CDR3 has 16 residues. Germline values: CDR1 KGHSH, CDR2 LQKENI. In DNA, the CDR3 is TGTGCCAGCTCACCCAATAGCGGGAGACGTACCGGGGAGCTGTTTTTT. It specifies CASSPNSGRRTGELFF.

The chain uses TRBV4-2 and TRBJ1-1, with 9 bases lining up with TRBD1. This CDR3 is 16 amino acids long. CDR1 is LGHNA and CDR2 is YNFKEQ in the germline V gene. Germline trimming cut 1 base from V and 4 bases from J; bases unmatched to any gene: 7. The CDR3 DNA reads as TGTGCCAGCAGCCAAGCCACGGACAGGGGAGGCACTGAAGCTTTCTTT. Protein: CASSQATDRGGTEAFF.